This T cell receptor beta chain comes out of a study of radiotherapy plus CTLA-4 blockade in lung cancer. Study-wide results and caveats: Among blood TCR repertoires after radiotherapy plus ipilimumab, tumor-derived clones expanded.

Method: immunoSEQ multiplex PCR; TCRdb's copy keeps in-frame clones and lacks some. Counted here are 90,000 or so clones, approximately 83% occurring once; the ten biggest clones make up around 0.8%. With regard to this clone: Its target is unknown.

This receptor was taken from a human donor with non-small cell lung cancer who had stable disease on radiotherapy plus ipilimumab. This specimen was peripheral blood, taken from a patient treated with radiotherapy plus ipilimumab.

The CDR3 reads CASSPFRATNEKLFF. CDR3 sequence (DNA): TGCGCCAGCAGCCCGTTCCGGGCCACTAATGAAAAACTGTTTTTT. V and J are TRBV5-1 and TRBJ1-4; D not resolved. The CDR3 length is 15 residues. Trimming stripped 4 bases from V and 2 bases from J, with 12 bases between. Per germline, CDR1 SGHRS and CDR2 YFSETQ. The entire variable domain, with the rest obtained from reference TRBV5-1 and TRBJ1-4, is as follows: KAGVTQTPRYLIKTRGQQVTLSCSPISGHRSVSWYQQTPGQGLQFLFEYFSETQRNKGNFPGRFSGRQFSNSRSEMNVSTLELGDSALYLCASSPFRATNEKLFFGSGTQLSVL.